The present T cell receptor beta chain was sequenced within a study of T cell repertoires in cytomegalovirus infection. Study-wide context: CMV epitopes, recently identified HLA-C-restricted and well-studied HLA-B-restricted, were used.

Germline assignment: CDR1 MNHEY and CDR2 SVGEGT. V gave up 4 bases and J gave up 7 bases; unmatched junction bases: 10. The length of the CDR3 is 15 residues. TCRdb reprocessed the reads with MiXCR, giving one entry per CDR3 protein. The data contain some 500,000 distinct CDR3 sequences, 35% to 50% of them singletons. With respect to this clonotype: Its specificity is unknown.

The sequenced sample was cultured PBMCs, obtained from culture after CMV antigen stimulation. V and J are TRBV6-2 or TRBV6-3 and TRBJ1-5, with 7 bases identical to TRBD1. This receptor was identified in a human donor in good health (CMV status not recorded). Some clones in this sample may be carry-over from other donors' samples. The CDR3 DNA reads as TGTGCCAGCAGTTTCTCACAGGGGCGGAGGCAGCCCCAGCATTTT. Its protein product is CASSFSQGRRQPQHF.